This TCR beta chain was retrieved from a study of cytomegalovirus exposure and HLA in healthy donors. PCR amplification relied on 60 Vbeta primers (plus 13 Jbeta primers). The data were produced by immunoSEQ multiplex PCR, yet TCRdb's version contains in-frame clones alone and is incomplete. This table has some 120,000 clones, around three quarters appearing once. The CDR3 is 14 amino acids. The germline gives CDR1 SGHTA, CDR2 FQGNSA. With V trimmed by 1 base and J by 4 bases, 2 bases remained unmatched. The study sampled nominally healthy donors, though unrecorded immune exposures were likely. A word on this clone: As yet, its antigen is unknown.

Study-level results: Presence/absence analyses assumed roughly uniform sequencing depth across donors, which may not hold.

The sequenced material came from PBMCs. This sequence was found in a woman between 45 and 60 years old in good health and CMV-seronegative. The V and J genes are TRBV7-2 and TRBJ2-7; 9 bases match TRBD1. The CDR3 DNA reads TGTGCCAGCAGCTTAGTGGGACAGGGTTACGAGCAGTACTTC. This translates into CASSLVGQGYEQYF.